This T cell receptor (beta chain) was captured in a study of blood T cell repertoires in COVID-19. Overall study context: The United States, Italy and Spain were the sources of the acute and convalescent COVID-19 samples. Nucleic acid was either cDNA or gDNA, and it came from T cells, B-cell-depleted T cells, or PBMCs.

Per the authors' pipeline: Reference gene primer amplification yielded estimated nucleated cell counts. Here immunoSEQ multiplex PCR was the method, and the copy in TCRdb shows in-frame clones only, minus some. V, J and clone size are taken as reported in that table, and D and trimming were inferred from the DNA itself. The table has 150,000 to 200,000 clones, around nine tenths seen once. V lost 4 bases and J 7 bases, leaving 20 bases between the germline ends. From germline, CDR1 is SGHRS and CDR2 YFSETQ. The CDR3 spans 15 residues. The chain recombines TRBV5-1 with TRBJ2-5, with D perhaps matching TRBD1 (6 bases). Material: peripheral blood. This sequence was found in a man in his fifties or sixties with active or convalescent COVID-19. CDR3 protein: CASSPPQGTSGTQYF. For the CDR3, the DNA is TGCGCCAGCAGCCCCCCTCAGGGGACGTCGGGGACCCAGTACTTC.